This TCR beta chain was recovered during a study of cytomegalovirus exposure and HLA in healthy donors. V lost 0 bases to trimming and J lost 2 bases, with 11 bases between them. This CDR3 contains 16 residues. Germline CDR1 reads LNHNV; CDR2 reads YYDKDF (reference sequence). It was with 60 Vbeta and 13 Jbeta primers that the PCR ran. Here immunoSEQ multiplex PCR was the method, and the copy in TCRdb shows in-frame clones only, minus some. The profile covers over 200,000 clones, with over 65% appearing a single time and roughly 2.6% taken by the ten largest. This chain links TRBV15 with TRBJ2-1; no definite D call. The sequenced material came from PBMCs. This clonotype was obtained from a woman aged 55 to 70 in good health and CMV-seropositive. The CDR3 DNA reads TGTGCCACCAGCAGAGAAATTGGTAGTCCCTACAATGAGCAGTTCTTC. Protein: CATSREIGSPYNEQFF. The variable domain in full, with the rest retrieved from reference TRBV15 and TRBJ2-1, is DAMVIQNPRYQVTQFGKPVTLSCSQTLNHNVMYWYQQKSSQAPKLLFHYYDKDFNNEADTPDNFQSRRPNTSFCFLDIRSPGLGDTAMYLCATSREIGSPYNEQFFGPGTRLTVL.